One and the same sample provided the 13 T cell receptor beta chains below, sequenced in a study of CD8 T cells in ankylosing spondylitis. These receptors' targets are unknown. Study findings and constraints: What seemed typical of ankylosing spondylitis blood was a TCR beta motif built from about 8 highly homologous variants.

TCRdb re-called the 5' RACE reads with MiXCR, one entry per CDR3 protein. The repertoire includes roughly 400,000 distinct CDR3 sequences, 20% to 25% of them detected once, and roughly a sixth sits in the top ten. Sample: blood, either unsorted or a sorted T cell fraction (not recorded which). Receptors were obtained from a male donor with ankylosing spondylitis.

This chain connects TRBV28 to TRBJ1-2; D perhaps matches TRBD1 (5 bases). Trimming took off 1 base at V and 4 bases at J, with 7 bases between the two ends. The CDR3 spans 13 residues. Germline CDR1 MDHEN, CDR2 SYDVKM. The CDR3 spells CASSLSGAYGYTF. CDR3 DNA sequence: TGTGCCAGCAGTTTATCTGGGGCCTATGGCTACACCTTC.

The CDR3 region is CASSKEQGRTEAFF. In DNA form, the CDR3 reads TGTGCCAGCAGCAAGGAACAGGGGCGGACTGAAGCTTTCTTT. The J gene is TRBJ1-1, the V gene TRBV7-9; 7 bases match TRBD1. Germline trimming cut 5 bases from V and 5 bases from J; bases unmatched to any gene: 8. This CDR3 contains 14 residues. Germline V gene lookup returns CDR1 SEHNR and CDR2 FQNEAQ (reference sequence).

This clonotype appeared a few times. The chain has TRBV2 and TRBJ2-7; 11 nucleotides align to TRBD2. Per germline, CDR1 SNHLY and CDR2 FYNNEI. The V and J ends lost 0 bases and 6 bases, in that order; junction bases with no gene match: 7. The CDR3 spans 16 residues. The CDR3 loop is CASSEAKLAGVVEQYF. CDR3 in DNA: TGTGCCAGCAGTGAAGCGAAACTAGCGGGAGTTGTCGAGCAGTACTTC. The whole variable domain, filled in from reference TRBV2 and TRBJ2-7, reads EPEVTQTPSHQVTQMGQEVILRCVPISNHLYFYWYRQILGQKVEFLVSFYNNEISEKSEIFDDQFSVERPDGSNFTLKIRSTKLEDSAMYFCASSEAKLAGVVEQYFGPGTRLTVT.

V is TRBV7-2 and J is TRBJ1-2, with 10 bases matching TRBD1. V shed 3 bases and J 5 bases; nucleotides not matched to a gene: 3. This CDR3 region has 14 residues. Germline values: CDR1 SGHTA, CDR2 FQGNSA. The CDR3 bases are TGTGCCAGCAGCTTGACAGGGGGCTGGTATGGCTACACCTTC. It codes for CASSLTGGWYGYTF.

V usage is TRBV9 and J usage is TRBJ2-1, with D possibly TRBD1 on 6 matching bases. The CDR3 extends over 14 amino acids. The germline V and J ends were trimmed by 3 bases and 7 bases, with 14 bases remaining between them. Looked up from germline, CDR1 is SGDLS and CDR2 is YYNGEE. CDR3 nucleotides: TGTGCCAGCAGCGCTAGGGCAGGGGAAAATGAGCAGTTCTTC. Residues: CASSARAGENEQFF.

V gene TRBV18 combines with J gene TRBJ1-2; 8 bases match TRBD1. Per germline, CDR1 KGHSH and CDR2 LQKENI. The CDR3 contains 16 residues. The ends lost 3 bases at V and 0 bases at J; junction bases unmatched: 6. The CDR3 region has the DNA TGTGCCAGCTCACCCGAACGGGACAGGCCTAACTATGGCTACACCTTC. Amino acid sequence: CASSPERDRPNYGYTF.

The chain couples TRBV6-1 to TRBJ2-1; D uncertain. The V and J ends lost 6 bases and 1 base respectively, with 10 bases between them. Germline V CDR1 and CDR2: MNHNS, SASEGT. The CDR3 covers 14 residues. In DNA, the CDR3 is TGTGCCAGCAGAAAGGACCTGTCCTACAATGAGCAGTTCTTC. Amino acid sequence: CASRKDLSYNEQFF.

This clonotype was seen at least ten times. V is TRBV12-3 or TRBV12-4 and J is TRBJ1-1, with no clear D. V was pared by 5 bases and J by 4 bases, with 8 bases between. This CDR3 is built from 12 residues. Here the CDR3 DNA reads TGTGCCAGCAGTCCGGACGGCACTGAAGCTTTCTTT. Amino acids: CASSPDGTEAFF.

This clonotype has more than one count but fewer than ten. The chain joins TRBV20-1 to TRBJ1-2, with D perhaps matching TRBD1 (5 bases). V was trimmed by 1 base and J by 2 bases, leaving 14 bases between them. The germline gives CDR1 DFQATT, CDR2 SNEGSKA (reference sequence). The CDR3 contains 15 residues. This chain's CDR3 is CSARAAGQANYGYTF. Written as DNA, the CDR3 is TGCAGTGCTAGAGCCGCGGGGCAGGCGAACTATGGCTACACCTTC.

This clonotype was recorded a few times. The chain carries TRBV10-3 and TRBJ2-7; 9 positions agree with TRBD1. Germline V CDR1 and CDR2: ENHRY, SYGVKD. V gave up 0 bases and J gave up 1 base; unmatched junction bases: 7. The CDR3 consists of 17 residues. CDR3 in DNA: TGTGCCATCAGTGAGTCAACCTCCGGGACAGGGTCCTACGAGCAGTACTTC. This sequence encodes CAISESTSGTGSYEQYF.

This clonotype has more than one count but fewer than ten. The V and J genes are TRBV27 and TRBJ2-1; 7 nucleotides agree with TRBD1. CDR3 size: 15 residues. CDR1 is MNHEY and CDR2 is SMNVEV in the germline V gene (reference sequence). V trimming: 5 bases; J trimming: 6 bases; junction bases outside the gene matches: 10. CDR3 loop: CASSHRQGNGNEQFF. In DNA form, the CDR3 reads TGTGCCAGCAGTCACCGACAGGGAAACGGCAATGAGCAGTTCTTC.

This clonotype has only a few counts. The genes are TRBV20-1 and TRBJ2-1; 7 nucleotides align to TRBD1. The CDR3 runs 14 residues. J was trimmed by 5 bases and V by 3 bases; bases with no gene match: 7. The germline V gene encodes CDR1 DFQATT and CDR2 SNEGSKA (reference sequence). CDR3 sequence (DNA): TGCAGTGCTAGGGCAGGGGGATATAACAATGAGCAGTTCTTC. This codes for CSARAGGYNNEQFF.

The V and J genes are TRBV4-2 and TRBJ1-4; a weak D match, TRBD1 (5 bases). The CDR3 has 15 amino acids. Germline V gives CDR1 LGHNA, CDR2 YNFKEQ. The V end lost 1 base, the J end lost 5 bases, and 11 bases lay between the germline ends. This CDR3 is CASSQVSGRNEKLFF. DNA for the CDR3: TGTGCCAGCAGCCAAGTCTCAGGGCGAAATGAAAAACTGTTTTTT.